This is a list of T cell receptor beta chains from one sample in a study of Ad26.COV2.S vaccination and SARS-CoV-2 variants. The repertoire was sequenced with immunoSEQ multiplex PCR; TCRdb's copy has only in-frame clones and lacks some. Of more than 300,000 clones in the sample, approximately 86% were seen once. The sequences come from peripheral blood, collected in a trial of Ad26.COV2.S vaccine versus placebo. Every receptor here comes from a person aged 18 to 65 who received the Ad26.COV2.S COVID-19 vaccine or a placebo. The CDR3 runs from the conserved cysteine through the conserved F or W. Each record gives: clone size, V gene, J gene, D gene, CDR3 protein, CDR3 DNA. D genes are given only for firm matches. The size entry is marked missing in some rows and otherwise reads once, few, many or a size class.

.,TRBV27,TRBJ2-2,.,CASTTYRVSGELFF,TGTGCCAGCACCACCTACAGGGTTTCCGGGGAGCTGTTTTTT
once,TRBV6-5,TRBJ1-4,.,CASVTLATNEKLFF,TGTGCCAGCGTAACACTTGCAACTAATGAAAAACTGTTTTTT
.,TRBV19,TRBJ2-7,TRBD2,CASSVGTSGYEQYF,TGTGCCAGTAGTGTCGGGACTAGCGGCTACGAGCAGTACTTC
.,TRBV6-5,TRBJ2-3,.,CASRQGASTNTQYF,TGTGCCAGCAGGCAGGGTGCTTCCACAAATACGCAGTATTTT
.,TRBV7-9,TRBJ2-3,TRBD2,CASSSAGYSTDTQYF,TGTGCCAGCAGCTCAGCGGGGTATAGCACAGATACGCAGTATTTT
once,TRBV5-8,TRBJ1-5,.,CASSLFGNGNQPQHF,TGTGCCAGCAGCTTGTTCGGGAACGGCAATCAGCCCCAGCATTTT
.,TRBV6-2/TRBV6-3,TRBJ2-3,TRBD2,CASSYSAGGTVDTQYF,TGTGCCAGCAGTTACTCTGCGGGGGGCACGGTAGATACGCAGTATTTT
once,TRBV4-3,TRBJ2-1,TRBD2,CASSPVTSATYNEQFF,TGCGCCAGCAGCCCCGTGACTAGCGCAACCTACAATGAGCAGTTCTTC
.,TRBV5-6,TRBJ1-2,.,CASSLSGAPGAGYTF,TGTGCCAGCAGCTTATCAGGGGCCCCCGGCGCTGGCTACACCTTC
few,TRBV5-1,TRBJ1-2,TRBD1,CASSRVLGTGEEYGYTF,TGCGCCAGCAGTCGAGTCCTGGGGACAGGGGAGGAGTATGGCTACACCTTC
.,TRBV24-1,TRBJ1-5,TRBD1,CATSDPGTGSLNQPQHF,TGTGCCACCAGTGATCCAGGGACAGGCTCCCTCAATCAGCCCCAGCATTTT
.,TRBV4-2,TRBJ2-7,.,CASSQEPDSSYEQYF,TGTGCCAGCAGCCAGGAACCGGACAGCTCCTACGAGCAGTACTTC
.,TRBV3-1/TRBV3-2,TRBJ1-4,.,CASSRGAGRKLFF,TGTGCCAGCAGTCGAGGAGCAGGGAGAAAACTGTTTTTT
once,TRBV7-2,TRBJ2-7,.,CASNRDSGDAEQYF,TGTGCCAGCAACCGGGACAGCGGGGACGCCGAGCAGTACTTC
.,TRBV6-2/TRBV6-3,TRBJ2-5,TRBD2,CASSYRLRASGGRETQYF,TGTGCCAGCAGTTACCGCTTGAGGGCTAGCGGGGGGCGAGAGACCCAGTACTTC
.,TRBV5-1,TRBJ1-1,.,CASSLAVGIQTEAFF,TGCGCCAGCAGCTTGGCCGTGGGGATCCAGACTGAAGCTTTCTTT